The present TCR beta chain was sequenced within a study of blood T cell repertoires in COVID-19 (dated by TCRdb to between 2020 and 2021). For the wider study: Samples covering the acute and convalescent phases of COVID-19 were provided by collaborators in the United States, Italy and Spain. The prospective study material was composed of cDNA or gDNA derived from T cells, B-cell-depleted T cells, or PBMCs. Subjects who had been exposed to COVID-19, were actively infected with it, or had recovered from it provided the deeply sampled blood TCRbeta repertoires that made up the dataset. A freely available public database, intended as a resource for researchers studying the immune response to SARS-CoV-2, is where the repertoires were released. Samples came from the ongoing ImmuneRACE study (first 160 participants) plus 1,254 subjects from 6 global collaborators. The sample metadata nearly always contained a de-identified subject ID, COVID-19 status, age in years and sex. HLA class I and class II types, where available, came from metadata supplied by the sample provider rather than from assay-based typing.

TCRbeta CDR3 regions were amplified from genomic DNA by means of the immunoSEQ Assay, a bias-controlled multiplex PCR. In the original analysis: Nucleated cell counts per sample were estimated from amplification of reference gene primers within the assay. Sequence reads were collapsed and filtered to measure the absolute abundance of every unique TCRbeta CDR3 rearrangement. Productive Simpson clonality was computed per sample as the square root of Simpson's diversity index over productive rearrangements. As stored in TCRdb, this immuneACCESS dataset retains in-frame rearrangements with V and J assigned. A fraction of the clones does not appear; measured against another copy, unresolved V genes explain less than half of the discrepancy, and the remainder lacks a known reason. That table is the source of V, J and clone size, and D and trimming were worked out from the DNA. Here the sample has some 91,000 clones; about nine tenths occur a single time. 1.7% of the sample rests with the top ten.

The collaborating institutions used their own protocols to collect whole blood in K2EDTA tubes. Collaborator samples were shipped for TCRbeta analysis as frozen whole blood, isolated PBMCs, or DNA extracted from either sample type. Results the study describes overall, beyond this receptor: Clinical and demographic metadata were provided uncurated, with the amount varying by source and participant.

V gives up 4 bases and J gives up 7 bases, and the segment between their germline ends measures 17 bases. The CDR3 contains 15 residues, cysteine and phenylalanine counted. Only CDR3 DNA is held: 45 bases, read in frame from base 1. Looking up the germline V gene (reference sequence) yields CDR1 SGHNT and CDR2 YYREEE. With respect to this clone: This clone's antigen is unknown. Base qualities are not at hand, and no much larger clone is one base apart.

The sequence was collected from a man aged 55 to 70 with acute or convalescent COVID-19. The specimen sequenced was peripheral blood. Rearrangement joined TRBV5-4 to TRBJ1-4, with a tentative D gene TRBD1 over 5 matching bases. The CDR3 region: CASSPGGRFSEKLFF. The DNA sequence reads TGTGCCAGCAGCCCCGGGGGGAGATTTAGTGAAAAACTGTTTTTT.